The clone carrying this TCR beta chain showed up just a few times. Per the original methods: The assay estimated nucleated cells by amplifying reference gene primers. Clones were read by immunoSEQ multiplex PCR, and TCRdb kept only the in-frame ones, dropping some. The D gene and trimming were derived from the DNA, and the V and J assignments and clone size from that table. Counted here are roughly 320,000 clones, about nine tenths occurring once; the ten biggest clones make up around 4.6%. These data originate in a study of blood T cell repertoires in COVID-19. Study-level background: PBMCs, B-cell-depleted T cells, or T cells provided the cDNA or gDNA that made up the material.

V lost 1 base, J lost 5 bases, and 4 bases stayed unmatched. This CDR3 comprises 15 residues. Germline lookup yields CDR1 SGHTA and CDR2 FQGNSA. Participants had their cohort set by participant-reported clinical history. The TCR originated in a man aged 25-45 years who had recovered from COVID-19. Input material: PBMCs or T cells enriched from blood (not recorded which). The J gene is TRBJ1-3, the V gene TRBV7-2; TRBD1 agrees at 8 bases. The CDR3 DNA reads as TGTGCCAGCAGCTTAGAGGACAGGGACAGAAACACCATATATTTT. Translation: CASSLEDRDRNTIYF. The full variable domain, rest sourced from reference TRBV7-2 and TRBJ1-3, is GAGVSQSPSNKVTEKGKDVELRCDPISGHTALYWYRQSLGQGLEFLIYFQGNSAPDKSGLPSDRFSAERTGGSVSTLTIQRTQQEDSAVYLCASSLEDRDRNTIYFGEGSWLTVV.